The clone carrying this T cell receptor (beta chain) appeared a single time. The antigen remains unidentified. Primers: 60 Vbeta forward and 13 Jbeta reverse. Assay used: immunoSEQ multiplex PCR; TCRdb lists only in-frame clones, some missing. This sample has over 120,000 clones, with about four fifths found just once. The record originates from a study of cytomegalovirus exposure and HLA in healthy donors. Findings and limits, study-wide: Cytomegalovirus status was reportedly diagnosed by the classifier with high sensitivity and specificity. In a later analysis, V- and J-gene trimming of beta chains associated with a DCLRE1C missense variant, replicated independently. A few of the chains that were CMV-associated were confirmed in vitro to be specific for CMV antigens.

Germline values: CDR1 SGHVS, CDR2 FNYEAQ. The CDR3 consists of 14 residues. The trim removed 10 bases at V and 4 bases at J, leaving 12 bases unmatched. The chain couples TRBV7-6 to TRBJ1-2; 7 bases line up with TRBD1. The source material was PBMCs. The TCR was taken from a middle-aged man in good health and CMV-seronegative. CDR3 coding DNA: TGTGCCACCACTCCGGGACAGACATCCTATGGCTACACCTTC. Encoded protein: CATTPGQTSYGYTF.